This T cell receptor beta chain is drawn from a study of CD8+ T cells in alopecia areata. In the study overall: For 6 to 18 months, tofacitinib was taken, and 6 months off drug followed.

Deletions cut 5 bases from V and 3 bases from J, with 16 bases between. CDR3 length: 15 amino acids. Per the germline V gene, CDR1 is MNHEY and CDR2 is SMNVEV (reference sequence). Following extraction, RNA underwent reverse transcription to cDNA, which served as the sequencing template. This table comes from immunoSEQ multiplex PCR, and its TCRdb copy is limited to in-frame clones, with some not included. The sample has 180,000 or so clones, about 53% seen once. As regards this clone: No antigen is known for it.

Study conclusions and caveats: Scalp sequencing captures resident alphabeta T cells of normal skin too. There were many expanded lesional clones persisting in scalp and blood during tofacitinib.

Treatment reported: oral pan-JAK inhibitor, 5-10 mg twice daily. Alopecia areata patients had lesional scalp punch biopsies and peripheral blood taken from them. The receptor's source is a human donor with alopecia areata. The chain recombines TRBV27 with TRBJ1-1; D perhaps matches TRBD1 (5 bases). Sequencing used CD8+ T cells sorted from blood, obtained at week 24, from a patient treated with tofacitinib. For the CDR3, the DNA is TGTGCCAGCAGTCCGGGGCCCGAGTGGTACACTGAAGCTTTCTTT. This translates into CASSPGPEWYTEAFF.